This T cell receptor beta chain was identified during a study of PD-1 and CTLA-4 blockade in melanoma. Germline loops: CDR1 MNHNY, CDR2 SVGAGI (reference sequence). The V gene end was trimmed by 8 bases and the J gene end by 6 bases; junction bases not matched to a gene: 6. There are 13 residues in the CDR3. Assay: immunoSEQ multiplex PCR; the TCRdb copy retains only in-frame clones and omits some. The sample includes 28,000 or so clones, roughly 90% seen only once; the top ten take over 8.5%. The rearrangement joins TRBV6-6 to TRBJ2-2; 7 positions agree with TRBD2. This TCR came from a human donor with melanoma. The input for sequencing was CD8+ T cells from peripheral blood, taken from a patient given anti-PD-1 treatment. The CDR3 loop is CASGLLASGELFF. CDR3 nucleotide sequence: TGTGCCAGCGGCCTACTAGCGTCCGGGGAGCTGTTTTTT.